This T cell receptor (beta chain) originates from a study of T cell changes during pregnancy in multiple sclerosis (dated 2019 in TCRdb). At the level of the whole study: In women with multiple sclerosis, the researchers looked at how the T cell repertoire shifted as pregnancy progressed.

Reading the germline V gene gives CDR1 SGHAT and CDR2 FQNNGV. The CDR3, cysteine through phenylalanine, is 13 amino acids long. Only the CDR3 DNA is retained, 39 bases long and in frame from the first base. Trimming leaves V shorter by 0 bases and J shorter by 8 bases, with the junction holding 3 bases beyond the gene matches. To prepare the library, the immunoSEQ multiplex PCR assay was applied. TCRdb carries this immuneACCESS record with in-frame sequences only. Its versions omit some clonotypes, under half of them owing to an unresolved V gene in the studies checked, with the rest unexplained. This sample lists tens of thousands of clones; about 88% were detected once. The ten largest clones capture 1% to 1.5% of the sample. About this clone itself: Its antigen specificity is not known. No clone much larger than this one lies a single base away; base qualities are absent.

The sample was CD4+ T cells from peripheral blood mononuclear cells, taken in the second trimester of pregnancy. The sequence was collected from a female donor with multiple sclerosis, enrolled in a pregnancy study. This receptor chain uses TRBV11-2 and TRBJ1-2, with TRBD1 matching 7 junction bases. The DNA is TGTGCCAGCAGCTTAGAGGGGACAGTAGGCTACACCTTC. It encodes CASSLEGTVGYTF.